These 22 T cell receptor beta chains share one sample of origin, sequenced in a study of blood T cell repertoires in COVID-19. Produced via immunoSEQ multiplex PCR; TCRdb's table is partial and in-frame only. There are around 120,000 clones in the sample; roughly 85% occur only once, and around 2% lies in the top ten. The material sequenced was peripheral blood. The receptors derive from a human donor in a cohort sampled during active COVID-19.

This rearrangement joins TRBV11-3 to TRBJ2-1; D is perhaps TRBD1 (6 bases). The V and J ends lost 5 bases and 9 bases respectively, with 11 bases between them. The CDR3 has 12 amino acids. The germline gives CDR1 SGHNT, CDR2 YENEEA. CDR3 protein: CASSTTGFEQFF. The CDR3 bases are TGTGCCAGCAGCACGACAGGCTTTGAGCAGTTCTTC. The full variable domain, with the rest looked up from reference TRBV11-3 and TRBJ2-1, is EAGVVQSPRYKIIEKKQPVAFWCNPISGHNTLYWYLQNLGQGPELLIRYENEEAVDDSQLPKDRFSAERLKGVDSTLKIQPAELGDSAVYLCASSTTGFEQFFGPGTRLTVL.

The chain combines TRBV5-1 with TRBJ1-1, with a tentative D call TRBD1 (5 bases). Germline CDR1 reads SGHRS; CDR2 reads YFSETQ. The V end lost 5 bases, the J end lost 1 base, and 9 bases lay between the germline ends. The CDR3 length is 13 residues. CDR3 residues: CASSMGGNTEAFF. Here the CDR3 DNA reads TGCGCCAGCAGTATGGGGGGGAACACTGAAGCTTTCTTT.

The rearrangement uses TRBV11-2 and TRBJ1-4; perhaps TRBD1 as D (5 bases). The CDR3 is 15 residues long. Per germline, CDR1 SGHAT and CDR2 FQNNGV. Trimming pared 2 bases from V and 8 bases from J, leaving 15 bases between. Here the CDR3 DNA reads TGTGCCAGCAGCTTATTCGGGACCGGGAGGGAAAAACTGTTTTTT. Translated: CASSLFGTGREKLFF.

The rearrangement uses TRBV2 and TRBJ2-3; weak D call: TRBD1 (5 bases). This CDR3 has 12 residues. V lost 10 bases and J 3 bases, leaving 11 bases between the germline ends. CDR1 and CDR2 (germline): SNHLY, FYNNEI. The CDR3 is CAILPGTDTQYF. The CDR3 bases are TGTGCCATCCTTCCAGGGACAGATACGCAGTATTTT.

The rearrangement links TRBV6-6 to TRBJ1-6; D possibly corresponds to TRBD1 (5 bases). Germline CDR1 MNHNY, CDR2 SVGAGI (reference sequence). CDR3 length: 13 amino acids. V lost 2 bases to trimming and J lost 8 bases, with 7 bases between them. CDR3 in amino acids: CASSYLGDSPLHF. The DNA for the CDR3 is TGTGCCAGCAGTTACCTAGGGGATTCACCCCTCCACTTT.

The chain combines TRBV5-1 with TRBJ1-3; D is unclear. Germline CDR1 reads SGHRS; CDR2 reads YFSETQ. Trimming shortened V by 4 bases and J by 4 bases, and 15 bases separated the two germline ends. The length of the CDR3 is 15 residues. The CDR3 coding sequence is TGCGCCAGCAGCCTAACAGTATCCTCCGGAAACACCATATATTTT. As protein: CASSLTVSSGNTIYF.

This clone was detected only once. CDR3 region: CASSLGLATNEKLFF. CDR3 bases: TGTGCCAGCAGCTTGGGACTCGCTACTAATGAAAAACTGTTTTTT. This chain joins TRBV7-9 and TRBJ1-4, with a possible D match to TRBD1 (5 bases). Germline-derived CDR1 and CDR2 are SEHNR and FQNEAQ (reference sequence). V was clipped by 3 bases and J by 2 bases, with 10 bases between them. The CDR3 is made up of 15 amino acids.

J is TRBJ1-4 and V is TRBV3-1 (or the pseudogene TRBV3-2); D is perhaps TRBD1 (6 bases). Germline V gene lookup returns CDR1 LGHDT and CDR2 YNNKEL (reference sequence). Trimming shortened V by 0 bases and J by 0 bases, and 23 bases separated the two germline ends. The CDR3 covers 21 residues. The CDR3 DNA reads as TGTGCCAGCAGCCAAGACTGGGGGGGCGTAGGTTTTGGGACAACTAATGAAAAACTGTTTTTT. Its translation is CASSQDWGGVGFGTTNEKLFF.

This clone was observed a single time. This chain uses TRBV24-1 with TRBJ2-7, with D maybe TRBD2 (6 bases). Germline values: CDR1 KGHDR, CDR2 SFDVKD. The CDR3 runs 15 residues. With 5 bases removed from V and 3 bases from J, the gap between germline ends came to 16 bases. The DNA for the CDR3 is TGTGCCACCAGTGGCGGGGATTCAAGTTTCTACGAGCAGTACTTC. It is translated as CATSGGDSSFYEQYF.

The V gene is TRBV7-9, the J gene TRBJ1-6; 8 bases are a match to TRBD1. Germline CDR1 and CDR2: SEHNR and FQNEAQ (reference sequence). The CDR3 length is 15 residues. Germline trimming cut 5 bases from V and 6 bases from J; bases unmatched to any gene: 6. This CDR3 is CASSPTGQGNSPLHF. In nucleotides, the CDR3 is TGTGCCAGCAGCCCTACTGGACAGGGTAATTCACCCCTCCACTTT.

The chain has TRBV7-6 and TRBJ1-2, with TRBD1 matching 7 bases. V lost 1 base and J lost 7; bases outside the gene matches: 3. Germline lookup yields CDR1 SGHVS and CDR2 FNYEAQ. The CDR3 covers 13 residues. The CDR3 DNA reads TGTGCCAGCAGCTTAGGACAGGGTGGTGGCTACACCTTC. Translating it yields CASSLGQGGGYTF.

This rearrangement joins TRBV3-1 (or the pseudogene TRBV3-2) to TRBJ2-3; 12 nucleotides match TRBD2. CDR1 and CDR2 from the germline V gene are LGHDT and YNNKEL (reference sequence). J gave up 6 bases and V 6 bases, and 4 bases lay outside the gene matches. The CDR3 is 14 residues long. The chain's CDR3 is CASRGTSGFDTQYF. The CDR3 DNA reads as TGTGCCAGCAGAGGGACTAGCGGGTTTGATACGCAGTATTTT.

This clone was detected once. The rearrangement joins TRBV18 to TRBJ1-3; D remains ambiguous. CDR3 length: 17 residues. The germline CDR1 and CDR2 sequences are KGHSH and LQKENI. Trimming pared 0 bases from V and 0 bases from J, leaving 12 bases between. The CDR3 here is CASSPPGIGSSGNTIYF. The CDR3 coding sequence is TGTGCCAGCTCACCACCGGGGATAGGGAGCTCTGGAAACACCATATATTTT.

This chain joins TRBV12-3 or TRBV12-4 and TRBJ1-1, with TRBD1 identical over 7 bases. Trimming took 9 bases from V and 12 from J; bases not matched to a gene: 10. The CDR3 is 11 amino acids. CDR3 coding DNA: TGTGCCAGTGGAGGGGGCGACTTTCCTTTCTTT. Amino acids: CASGGGDFPFF.

The CDR3 DNA follows: TGTGCCAGCAGCGTCTTGACAGGGGGCGCGGGGACTGAAGCTTTCTTT. This codes for CASSVLTGGAGTEAFF. The rearrangement joins TRBV9 to TRBJ1-1, with TRBD1 matching 10 bases. The J segment lost 5 bases and the V segment lost 2 bases, leaving 9 bases of the junction unmatched. CDR3 size: 16 residues. The germline V gene has CDR1 SGDLS and CDR2 YYNGEE.

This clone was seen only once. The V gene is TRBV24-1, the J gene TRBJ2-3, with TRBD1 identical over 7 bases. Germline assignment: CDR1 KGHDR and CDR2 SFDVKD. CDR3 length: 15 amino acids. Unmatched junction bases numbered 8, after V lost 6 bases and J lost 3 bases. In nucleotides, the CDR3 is TGTGCCACCAGTCAAACGGGACAGATAACAGATACGCAGTATTTT. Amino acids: CATSQTGQITDTQYF.

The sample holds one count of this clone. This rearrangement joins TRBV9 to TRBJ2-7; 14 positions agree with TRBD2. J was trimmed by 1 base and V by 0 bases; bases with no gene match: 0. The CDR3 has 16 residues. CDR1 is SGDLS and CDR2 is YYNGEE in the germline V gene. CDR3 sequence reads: CASSVGTSGRSYEQYF. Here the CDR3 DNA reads TGTGCCAGCAGCGTAGGGACTAGCGGGAGGTCCTACGAGCAGTACTTC.

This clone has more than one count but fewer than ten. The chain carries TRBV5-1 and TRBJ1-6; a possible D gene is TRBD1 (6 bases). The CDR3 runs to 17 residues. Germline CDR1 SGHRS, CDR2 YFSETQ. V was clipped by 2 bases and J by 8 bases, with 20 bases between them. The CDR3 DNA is TGCGCCAGCAGCTTCGGATTCCAGGGTGGGGGCTATTCACCCCTCCACTTT. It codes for CASSFGFQGGGYSPLHF.

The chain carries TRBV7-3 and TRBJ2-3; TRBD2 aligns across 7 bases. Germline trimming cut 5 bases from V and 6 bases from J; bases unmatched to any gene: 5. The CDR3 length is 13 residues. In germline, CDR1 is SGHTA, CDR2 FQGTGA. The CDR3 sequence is CASSSGTTDTQYF. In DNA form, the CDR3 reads TGTGCCAGCAGCAGCGGGACTACCGATACGCAGTATTTT.

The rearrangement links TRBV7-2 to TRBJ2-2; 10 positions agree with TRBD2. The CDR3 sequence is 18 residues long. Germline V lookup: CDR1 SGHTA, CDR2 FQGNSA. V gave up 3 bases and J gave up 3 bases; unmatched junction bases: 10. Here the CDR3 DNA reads TGTGCCAGCAGCTTCTTGAGCGGGGGGGCGGGATACACCGGGGAGCTGTTTTTT. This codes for CASSFLSGGAGYTGELFF. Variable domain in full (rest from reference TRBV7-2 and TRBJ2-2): GAGVSQSPSNKVTEKGKDVELRCDPISGHTALYWYRQSLGQGLEFLIYFQGNSAPDKSGLPSDRFSAERTGGSVSTLTIQRTQQEDSAVYLCASSFLSGGAGYTGELFFGEGSRLTVL.

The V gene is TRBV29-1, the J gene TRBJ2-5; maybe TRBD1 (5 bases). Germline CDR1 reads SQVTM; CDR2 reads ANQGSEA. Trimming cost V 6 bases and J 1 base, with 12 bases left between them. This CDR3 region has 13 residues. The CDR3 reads CSVVTGFQETQYF. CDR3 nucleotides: TGCAGCGTCGTTACAGGCTTCCAAGAGACCCAGTACTTC.

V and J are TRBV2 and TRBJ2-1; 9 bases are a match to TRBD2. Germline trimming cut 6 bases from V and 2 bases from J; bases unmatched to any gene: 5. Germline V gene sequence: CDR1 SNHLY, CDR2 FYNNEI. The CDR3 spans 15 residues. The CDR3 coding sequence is TGTGCCAGCAGACTTGGACTAGCGACCTACAATGAGCAGTTCTTC. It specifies CASRLGLATYNEQFF.